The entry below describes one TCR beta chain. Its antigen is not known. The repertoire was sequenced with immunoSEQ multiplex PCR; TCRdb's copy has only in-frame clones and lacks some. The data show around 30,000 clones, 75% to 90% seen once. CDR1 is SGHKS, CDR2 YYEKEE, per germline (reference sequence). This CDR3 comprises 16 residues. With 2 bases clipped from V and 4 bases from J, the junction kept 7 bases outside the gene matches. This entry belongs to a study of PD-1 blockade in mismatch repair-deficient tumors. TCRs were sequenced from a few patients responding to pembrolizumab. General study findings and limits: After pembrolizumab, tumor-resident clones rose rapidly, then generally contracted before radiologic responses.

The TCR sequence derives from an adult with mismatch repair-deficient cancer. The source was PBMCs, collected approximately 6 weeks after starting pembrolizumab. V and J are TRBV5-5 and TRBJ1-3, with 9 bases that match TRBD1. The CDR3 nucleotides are TGTGCCAGCAGCTTAACAGGGGGCTTTTTAGGAAACACCATATATTTT. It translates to CASSLTGGFLGNTIYF.